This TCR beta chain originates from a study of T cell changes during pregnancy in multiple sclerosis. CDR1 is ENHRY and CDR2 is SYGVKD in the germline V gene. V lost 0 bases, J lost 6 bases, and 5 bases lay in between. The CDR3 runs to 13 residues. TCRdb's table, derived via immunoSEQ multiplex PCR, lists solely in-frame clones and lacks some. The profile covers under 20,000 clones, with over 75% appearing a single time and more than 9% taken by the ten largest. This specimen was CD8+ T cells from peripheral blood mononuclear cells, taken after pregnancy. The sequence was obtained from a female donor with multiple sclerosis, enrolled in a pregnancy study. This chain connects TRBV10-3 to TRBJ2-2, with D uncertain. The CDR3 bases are TGTGCCATCAGTGAGTCTAGTCCCGGGGAGCTGTTTTTT. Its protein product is CAISESSPGELFF.